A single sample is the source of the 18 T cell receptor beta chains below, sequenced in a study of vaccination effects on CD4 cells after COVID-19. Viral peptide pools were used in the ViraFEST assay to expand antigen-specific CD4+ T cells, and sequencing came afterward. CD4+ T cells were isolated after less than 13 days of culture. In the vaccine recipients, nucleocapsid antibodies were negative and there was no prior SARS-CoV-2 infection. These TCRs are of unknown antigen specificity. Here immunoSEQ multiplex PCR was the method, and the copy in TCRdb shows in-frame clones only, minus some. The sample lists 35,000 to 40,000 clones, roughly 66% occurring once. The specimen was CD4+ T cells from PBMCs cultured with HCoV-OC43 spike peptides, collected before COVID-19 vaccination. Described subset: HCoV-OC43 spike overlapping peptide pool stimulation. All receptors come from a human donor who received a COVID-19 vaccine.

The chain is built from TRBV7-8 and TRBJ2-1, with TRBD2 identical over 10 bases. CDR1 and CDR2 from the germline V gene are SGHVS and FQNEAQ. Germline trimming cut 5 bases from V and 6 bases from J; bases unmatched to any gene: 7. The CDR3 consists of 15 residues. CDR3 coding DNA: TGTGCCAGCAGCGTGACTAGCGGGTCCCCCAATGAGCAGTTCTTC. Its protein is CASSVTSGSPNEQFF.

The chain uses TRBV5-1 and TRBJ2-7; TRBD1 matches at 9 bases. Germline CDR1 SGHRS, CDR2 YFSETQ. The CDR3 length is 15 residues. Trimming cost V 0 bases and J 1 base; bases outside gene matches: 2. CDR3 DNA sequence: TGCGCCAGCAGCTTGGCCGGGACAGGGTCCTACGAGCAGTACTTC. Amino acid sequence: CASSLAGTGSYEQYF.

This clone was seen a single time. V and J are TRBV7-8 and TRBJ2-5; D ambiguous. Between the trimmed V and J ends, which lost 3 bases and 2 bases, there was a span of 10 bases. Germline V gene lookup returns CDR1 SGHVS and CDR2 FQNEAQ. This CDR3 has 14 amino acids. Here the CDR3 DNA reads TGTGCCAGCAGCTTGAGCAACCGTCAAGAGACCCAGTACTTC. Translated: CASSLSNRQETQYF.

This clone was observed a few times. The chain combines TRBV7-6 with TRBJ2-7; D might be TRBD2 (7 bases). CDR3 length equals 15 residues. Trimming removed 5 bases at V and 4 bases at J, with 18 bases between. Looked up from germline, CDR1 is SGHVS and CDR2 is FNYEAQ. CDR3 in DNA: TGTGCCAGCAGCCACGGGGGGCTCCGCCGATACGAGCAGTACTTC. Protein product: CASSHGGLRRYEQYF.

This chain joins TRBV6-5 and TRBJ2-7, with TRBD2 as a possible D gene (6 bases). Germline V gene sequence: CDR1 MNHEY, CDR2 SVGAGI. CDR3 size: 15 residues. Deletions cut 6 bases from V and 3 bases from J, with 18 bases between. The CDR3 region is CASSRLGTGDYEQYF. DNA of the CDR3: TGTGCCAGCAGCAGACTCGGGACGGGAGACTACGAGCAGTACTTC.

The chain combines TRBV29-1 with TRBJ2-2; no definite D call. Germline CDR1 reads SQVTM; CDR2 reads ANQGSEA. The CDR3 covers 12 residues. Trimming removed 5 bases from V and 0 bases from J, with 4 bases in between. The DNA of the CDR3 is TGCAGCGTTCGGACGAACACCGGGGAGCTGTTTTTT. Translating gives CSVRTNTGELFF.

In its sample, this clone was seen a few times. The CDR3 loop is CASSRTGTFSYNEQFF. The CDR3 nucleotides are TGTGCCAGCAGCCGGACGGGGACCTTTTCCTACAATGAGCAGTTCTTC. This chain joins TRBV5-4 and TRBJ2-1; D might be TRBD1 or TRBD2, each matching 5 bases. Trimming took 4 bases from V and 1 from J, leaving 15 bases between them. CDR1 SGHNT and CDR2 YYREEE come from the germline V gene (reference sequence). The CDR3 sequence is 16 residues long.

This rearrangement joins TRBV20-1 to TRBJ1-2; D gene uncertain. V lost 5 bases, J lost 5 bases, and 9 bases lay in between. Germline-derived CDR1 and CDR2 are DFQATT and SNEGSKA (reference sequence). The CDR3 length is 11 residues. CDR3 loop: CSASHIYGYTF. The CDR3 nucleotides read TGCAGTGCTTCACACATTTATGGCTACACCTTC.

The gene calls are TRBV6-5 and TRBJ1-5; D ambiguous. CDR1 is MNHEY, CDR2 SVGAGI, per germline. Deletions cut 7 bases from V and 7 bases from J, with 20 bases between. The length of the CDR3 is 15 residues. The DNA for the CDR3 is TGTGCCAGCACGGAGGCCGCGAGTGTATTACAGCCCCAGCATTTT. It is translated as CASTEAASVLQPQHF.

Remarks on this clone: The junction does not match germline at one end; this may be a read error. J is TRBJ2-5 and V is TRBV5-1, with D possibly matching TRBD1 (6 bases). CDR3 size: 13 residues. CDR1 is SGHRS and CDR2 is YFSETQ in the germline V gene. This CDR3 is CATSRGQEETQYF. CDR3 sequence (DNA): TGCGCCACCAGCAGGGGACAAGAAGAGACCCAGTACTTC.

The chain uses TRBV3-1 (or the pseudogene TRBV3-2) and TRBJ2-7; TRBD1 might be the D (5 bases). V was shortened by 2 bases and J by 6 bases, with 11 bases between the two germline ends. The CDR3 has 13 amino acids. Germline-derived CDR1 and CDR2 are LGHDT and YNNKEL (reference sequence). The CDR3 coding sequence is TGTGCCAGCAGCCAAAACAGGAAATCCGAGCAGTACTTC. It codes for CASSQNRKSEQYF.

Here the CDR3 DNA reads TGTGCCAGCAGTTACCCGGCCGCCACTGAAGCTTTCTTT. This sequence encodes CASSYPAATEAFF. The chain has TRBV6-5 and TRBJ1-1; no clear D gene. CDR1 is MNHEY, CDR2 SVGAGI, per germline. This CDR3 region has 13 residues. The V end lost 2 bases, the J end lost 4 bases, and 8 bases lay between the germline ends.

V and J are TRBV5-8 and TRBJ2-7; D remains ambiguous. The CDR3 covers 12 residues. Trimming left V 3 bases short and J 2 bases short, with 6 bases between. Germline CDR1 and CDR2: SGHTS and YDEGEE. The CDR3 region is CASSSDTYEQYF. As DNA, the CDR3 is TGTGCCAGCAGCTCCGACACCTACGAGCAGTACTTC.

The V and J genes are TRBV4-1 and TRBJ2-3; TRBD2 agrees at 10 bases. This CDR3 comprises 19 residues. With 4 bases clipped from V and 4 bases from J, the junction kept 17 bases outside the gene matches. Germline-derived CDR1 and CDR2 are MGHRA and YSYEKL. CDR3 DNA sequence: TGCGCCAGCAGCCTGACTGGACTAGCGGTCACACGGAAGGCAGATACGCAGTATTTT. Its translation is CASSLTGLAVTRKADTQYF.

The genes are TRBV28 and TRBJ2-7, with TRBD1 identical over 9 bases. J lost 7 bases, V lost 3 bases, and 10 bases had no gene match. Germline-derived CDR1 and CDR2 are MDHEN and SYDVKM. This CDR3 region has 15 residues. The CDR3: CASSFGTGFRREQYF. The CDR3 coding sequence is TGTGCCAGCAGTTTCGGGACAGGGTTTCGACGGGAGCAGTACTTC.

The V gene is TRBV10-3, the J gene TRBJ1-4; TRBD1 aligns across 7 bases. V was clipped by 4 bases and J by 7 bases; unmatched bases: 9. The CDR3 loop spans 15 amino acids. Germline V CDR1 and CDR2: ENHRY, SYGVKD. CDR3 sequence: CAISAETGKFEKLFF. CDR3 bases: TGTGCCATCAGTGCAGAGACAGGGAAATTTGAAAAACTGTTTTTT.

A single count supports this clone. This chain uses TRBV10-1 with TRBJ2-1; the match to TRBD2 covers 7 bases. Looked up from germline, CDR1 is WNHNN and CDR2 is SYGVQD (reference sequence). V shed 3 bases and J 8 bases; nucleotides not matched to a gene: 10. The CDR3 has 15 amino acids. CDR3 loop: CASSDAGVRRDEQFF. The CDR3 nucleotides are TGCGCCAGCAGTGATGCGGGGGTACGCCGCGATGAGCAGTTCTTC.

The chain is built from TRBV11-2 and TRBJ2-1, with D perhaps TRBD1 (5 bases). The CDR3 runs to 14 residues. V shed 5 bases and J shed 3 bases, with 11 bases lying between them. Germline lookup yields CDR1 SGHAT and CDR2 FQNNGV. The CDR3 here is CASSLKTDYNEQFF. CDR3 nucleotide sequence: TGTGCCAGCAGCCTCAAGACAGACTACAATGAGCAGTTCTTC.